The next 15 T cell receptor beta chains were all read from a single sample in a study of cytomegalovirus exposure and HLA in healthy donors. Clones were sequenced by immunoSEQ multiplex PCR, and TCRdb holds only the in-frame ones, with some missing. Altogether about 53,000 clones are present, around 91% being singletons, with the ten largest covering around 1.4%. The sequencing input was PBMCs. The source of these receptors is a man younger than 30 in good health and CMV-seronegative.

The rearrangement joins TRBV18 to TRBJ2-1; TRBD1 aligns across 9 bases. Per germline, CDR1 KGHSH and CDR2 LQKENI. CDR3 length equals 16 residues. V trimming: 3 bases; J trimming: 10 bases; junction bases outside the gene matches: 13. The CDR3: CASSPSDRGSVFEQFF. In DNA form, the CDR3 reads TGTGCCAGCTCACCCTCAGACAGGGGGTCAGTTTTCGAGCAGTTCTTC.

This chain joins TRBV9 and TRBJ1-4; the match to TRBD1 covers 7 bases. The germline V gene encodes CDR1 SGDLS and CDR2 YYNGEE. The V gene end was trimmed by 2 bases and the J gene end by 5 bases; junction bases not matched to a gene: 3. CDR3 length: 14 amino acids. The CDR3 DNA sequence: TGTGCCAGCAGCGTGACAGGGACAAATGAAAAACTGTTTTTT. This encodes CASSVTGTNEKLFF. The full variable domain, its missing parts supplied by reference TRBV9 and TRBJ1-4, is DSGVTQTPKHLITATGQRVTLRCSPRSGDLSVYWYQQSLDQGLQFLIQYYNGEERAKGNILERFSAQQFPDLHSELNLSSLELGDSALYFCASSVTGTNEKLFFGSGTQLSVL.

The rearrangement links TRBV28 to TRBJ1-5, with unresolved D. Trimming took 5 bases from V and 0 from J, leaving 11 bases between them. From germline, CDR1 is MDHEN and CDR2 SYDVKM. This CDR3 comprises 15 residues. In DNA form, the CDR3 reads TGTGCCAGCAGTACCGCGCAGGTTAGCAATCAGCCCCAGCATTTT. This sequence encodes CASSTAQVSNQPQHF.

The chain recombines TRBV2 with TRBJ2-7, with 8 bases lining up with TRBD1. Germline assignment: CDR1 SNHLY and CDR2 FYNNEI. The CDR3 contains 14 residues. Trimming removed 2 bases from V and 6 bases from J; junction bases left unmatched: 6. The CDR3 here is CASSENWTGSEQYF. Here the CDR3 DNA reads TGTGCCAGCAGTGAAAATTGGACAGGGAGCGAGCAGTACTTC.

The chain combines TRBV29-1 with TRBJ1-1; 8 positions agree with TRBD1. Losses at the gene ends were 1 base for V and 5 bases for J; bases not matched to a gene: 6. The CDR3 contains 14 residues. Looked up from germline, CDR1 is SQVTM and CDR2 is ANQGSEA. CDR3 sequence reads: CSVEGRTGRTEAFF. The CDR3, as DNA: TGCAGCGTTGAAGGTCGGACAGGGAGAACTGAAGCTTTCTTT.

V is TRBV7-2 and J is TRBJ2-1, with 7 bases lining up with TRBD2. Trimming at V came to 1 base and at J to 2 bases, leaving 2 bases not matched to a gene. The CDR3 runs to 15 residues. Per the germline V gene, CDR1 is SGHTA and CDR2 is FQGNSA. Written as DNA, the CDR3 is TGTGCCAGCAGCTTAGAGCGGGGTCCCTACAATGAGCAGTTCTTC. This translates into CASSLERGPYNEQFF.

The V gene is TRBV11-2, the J gene TRBJ1-3, with no clear D. V dropped 6 bases and J dropped 4 bases, with 13 bases sitting between them. CDR1 SGHAT and CDR2 FQNNGV come from the germline V gene. The CDR3 is 14 amino acids. CDR3 sequence reads: CASSPGGTGNTIYF. The CDR3 nucleotides are TGTGCCAGCAGTCCCGGAGGTACAGGAAACACCATATATTTT.

The chain links TRBV27 to TRBJ2-7; 7 bases are shared with TRBD1. The V gene end was trimmed by 5 bases and the J gene end by 1 base; junction bases not matched to a gene: 5. CDR3 size: 14 residues. Germline V gives CDR1 MNHEY, CDR2 SMNVEV (reference sequence). The CDR3 DNA is TGTGCCAGCAGTCTCGGGACAGCATCCTACGAGCAGTACTTC. Translation: CASSLGTASYEQYF.

The gene calls are TRBV6-1 and TRBJ2-5; tentatively, D is TRBD2 (7 bases). The CDR3 runs to 13 residues. Germline V gene sequence: CDR1 MNHNS, CDR2 SASEGT. Trimming took off 7 bases at V and 5 bases at J, with 14 bases between the two ends. The CDR3 coding sequence is TGTGCCAGCACCCTAGGGGGGGTGGAGACCCAGTACTTC. Its protein product is CASTLGGVETQYF.

As DNA, the CDR3 is TGTGCCAGCAGTAGCTCCCGGGACAGCTCCTACGAGCAGTACTTC. Protein sequence: CASSSSRDSSYEQYF. The chain combines TRBV28 with TRBJ2-7; 7 nucleotides align to TRBD1. The germline V gene encodes CDR1 MDHEN and CDR2 SYDVKM. V lost 5 bases to trimming and J lost 0 bases; unmatched junction nucleotides: 7. CDR3 length: 15 amino acids.

This clone was counted a few times. The chain is built from TRBV11-2 and TRBJ1-5; D is ambiguous. The CDR3 loop spans 13 amino acids. V was shortened by 4 bases and J by 3 bases, with 7 bases between the two germline ends. The germline CDR1 and CDR2 sequences are SGHAT and FQNNGV. The CDR3: CASSSGINQPQHF. DNA of the CDR3: TGTGCCAGCAGCTCAGGTATCAATCAGCCCCAGCATTTT. The complete variable domain, with remaining parts taken from reference TRBV11-2 and TRBJ1-5, reads EAGVAQSPRYKIIEKRQSVAFWCNPISGHATLYWYQQILGQGPKLLIQFQNNGVVDDSQLPKDRFSAERLKGVDSTLKIQPAKLEDSAVYLCASSSGINQPQHFGDGTRLSIL.

The V call is TRBV27, the J call TRBJ2-7; TRBD1 is a possible D gene (6 bases). Germline loops: CDR1 MNHEY, CDR2 SMNVEV (reference sequence). The V and J ends lost 1 base and 5 bases respectively, with 27 bases between them. This CDR3 has 19 amino acids. CDR3 protein: CASSLFVPPVPSGDHEQYF. The CDR3 bases are TGTGCCAGCAGTTTATTCGTGCCCCCTGTCCCGTCAGGGGACCACGAGCAGTACTTC.

Written as DNA, the CDR3 is TGCGCCAGCAGCTTGAGGGGTCCCGGGACAGGGCTGATCTATGGCTACACCTTC. Translation: CASSLRGPGTGLIYGYTF. V gene TRBV5-1 combines with J gene TRBJ1-2, with 9 bases identical to TRBD1. CDR1 SGHRS and CDR2 YFSETQ come from the germline V gene. The V and J ends lost 1 base and 4 bases, in that order; junction bases with no gene match: 14. CDR3 length: 18 residues.

The rearrangement joins TRBV28 to TRBJ1-5, with a tentative D call TRBD1 (6 bases). V was shortened by 6 bases and J by 0 bases, with 12 bases between the two germline ends. Germline V gene data show CDR1 as MDHEN and CDR2 as SYDVKM. This CDR3 comprises 15 residues. The CDR3 is CASRQGVGSNQPQHF. The CDR3 nucleotides are TGTGCCAGCAGACAGGGCGTGGGTAGCAATCAGCCCCAGCATTTT.

This chain uses TRBV9 with TRBJ2-1, with 7 bases that match TRBD1. Unmatched junction bases numbered 8, after V lost 4 bases and J lost 4 bases. Germline CDR1 SGDLS, CDR2 YYNGEE. The CDR3 has 15 amino acids. CDR3 bases: TGTGCCAGCAGCCTGACAGGGAGTGCGTACAATGAGCAGTTCTTC. This encodes CASSLTGSAYNEQFF.